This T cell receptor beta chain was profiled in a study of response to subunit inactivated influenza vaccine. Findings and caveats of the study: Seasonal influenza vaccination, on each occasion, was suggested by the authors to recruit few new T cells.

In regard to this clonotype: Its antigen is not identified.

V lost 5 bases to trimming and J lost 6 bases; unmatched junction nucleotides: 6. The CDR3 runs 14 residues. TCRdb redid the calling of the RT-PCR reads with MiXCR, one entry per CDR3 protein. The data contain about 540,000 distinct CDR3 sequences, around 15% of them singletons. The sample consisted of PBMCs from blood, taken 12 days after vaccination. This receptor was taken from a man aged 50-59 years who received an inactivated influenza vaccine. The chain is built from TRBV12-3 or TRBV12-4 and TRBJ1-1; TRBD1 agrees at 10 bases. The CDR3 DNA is TGTGCCAGCAGTGTCCGGGACAGGGGCTCTGAAGCTTTCTTT. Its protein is CASSVRDRGSEAFF.